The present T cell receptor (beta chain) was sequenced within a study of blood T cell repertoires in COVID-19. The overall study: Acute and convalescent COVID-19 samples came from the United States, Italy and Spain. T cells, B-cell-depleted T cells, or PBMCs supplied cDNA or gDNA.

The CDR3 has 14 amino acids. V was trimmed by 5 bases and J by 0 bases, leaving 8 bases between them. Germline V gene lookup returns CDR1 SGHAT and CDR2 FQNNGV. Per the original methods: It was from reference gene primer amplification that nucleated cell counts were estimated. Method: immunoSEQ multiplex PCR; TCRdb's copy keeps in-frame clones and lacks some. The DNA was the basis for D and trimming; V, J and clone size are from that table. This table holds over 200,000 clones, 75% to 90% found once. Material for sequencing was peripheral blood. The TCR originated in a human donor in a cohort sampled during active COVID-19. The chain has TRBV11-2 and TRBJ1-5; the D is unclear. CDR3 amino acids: CASSDTHSNQPQHF. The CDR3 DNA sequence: TGTGCCAGCAGCGATACACATAGCAATCAGCCCCAGCATTTT.